The 3 T cell receptor beta chains reported below all come from one sample, sequenced in a study of T cell responses to AZD1222 COVID-19 vaccine. The table came from immunoSEQ multiplex PCR; TCRdb's copy has only in-frame clones and leaves some out. The sample includes approximately 150,000 clones, 94% of them seen just once. The specimen comprised peripheral blood, sampled 28 days after the second AZD1222 dose. The source of these receptors is an adult who received the AZD1222 COVID-19 vaccine.

The count of this clone is one. The rearrangement links TRBV6-5 to TRBJ1-4; 7 bases are shared with TRBD1. J lost 3 bases, V lost 10 bases, and 5 bases had no gene match. Germline values: CDR1 MNHEY, CDR2 SVGAGI. CDR3 length equals 13 residues. CDR3 DNA: TGTGCCACCAGGGGGAGGGCTAATGAAAAACTGTTTTTT. This encodes CATRGRANEKLFF.

The V gene is TRBV30, the J gene TRBJ2-1, with TRBD2 as a possible D gene (5 bases). The length of the CDR3 is 13 residues. Trimming removed 8 bases at V and 0 bases at J, with 11 bases between. In germline, CDR1 is GTSNPN, CDR2 SVGIG (reference sequence). CDR3 in DNA: TGTGCCCTCTCCGCGGGCTCCTACAATGAGCAGTTCTTC. It codes for CALSAGSYNEQFF.

The chain is built from TRBV4-1 and TRBJ2-2, with TRBD2 matching 9 bases. The V gene's germline CDR1 is MGHRA and CDR2 YSYEKL. V was clipped by 4 bases and J by 1 base; unmatched bases: 7. The CDR3 is made up of 17 amino acids. CDR3 in amino acids: CASSRETSGKNTGELFF. The CDR3 DNA sequence: TGCGCCAGCAGCCGAGAGACTAGCGGAAAGAACACCGGGGAGCTGTTTTTT.